This T cell receptor beta chain was profiled in a study of blood T cell repertoires in COVID-19. Study-level information: Acute and convalescent COVID-19 specimens originated in the United States, Italy and Spain. Sample material is recorded as cDNA or gDNA derived from T cells, B-cell-depleted T cells, or PBMCs.

This clone was observed a few times. Authors' processing steps: Researchers report that nucleated cell counts were estimated from reference gene primer amplification. Some clones are missing from TCRdb's copy, which holds only in-frame ones; the method was immunoSEQ multiplex PCR. The DNA was the basis for D and trimming; V, J and clone size are from that table. The sample consists of roughly 32,000 clones, roughly 87% of them appearing once. This receptor was identified in a man aged 45 to 65 with active or convalescent COVID-19. Sequenced material: peripheral blood.

CDR3 coding DNA: TGTGCCAGCAGTTTATGGCCTAGGAAAGAAGAGACCCAGTACTTC. This gives the protein CASSLWPRKEETQYF. The chain joins TRBV28 to TRBJ2-5, with no clear D. CDR3 length: 15 amino acids. Germline assignment: CDR1 MDHEN and CDR2 SYDVKM. V was cut by 0 bases and J by 3 bases, with 11 bases left in between.